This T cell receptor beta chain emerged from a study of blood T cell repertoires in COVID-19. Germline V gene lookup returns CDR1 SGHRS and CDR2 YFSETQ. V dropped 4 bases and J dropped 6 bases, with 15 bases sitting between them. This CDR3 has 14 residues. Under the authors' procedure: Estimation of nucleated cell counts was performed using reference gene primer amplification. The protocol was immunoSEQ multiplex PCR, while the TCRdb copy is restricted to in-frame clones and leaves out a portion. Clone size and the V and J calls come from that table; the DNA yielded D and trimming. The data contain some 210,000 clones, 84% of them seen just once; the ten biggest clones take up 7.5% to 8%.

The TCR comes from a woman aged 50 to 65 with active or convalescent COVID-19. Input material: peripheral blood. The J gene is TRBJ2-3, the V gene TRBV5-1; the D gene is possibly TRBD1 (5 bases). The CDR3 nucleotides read TGCGCCAGCAGCAGGGGCCCCTTTGAGGATACGCAGTATTTT. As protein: CASSRGPFEDTQYF.